Listed here are 19 T cell receptor beta chains from one sample, sequenced in a study of blood T cells in healthy people across ages. Alongside a J-beta primer mix, a sample-barcoded 5' primer served in a second PCR lasting about 7 to 11 cycles. TCRdb used MiXCR to reprocess the 5' RACE reads, holding one entry per CDR3 protein. The sample shows roughly 800,000 distinct CDR3 sequences, 20% to 25% of them seen only once. These data were likewise used in another study, on T cells of mothers and their children.

Input material: blood. The receptors shown here come from a boy between 10 and 17 years old in good health.

This clonotype was observed a handful of times. The junction and the germline gene differ at one end; a read error may be behind it. The V call is TRBV29-1, the J call TRBJ2-3; D is uncertain. CDR1 is SQVTM, CDR2 ANQGSEA, per germline. There are 13 residues in the CDR3. This CDR3 is CSVEDLATDTQCF. The CDR3 DNA is TGCAGCGTTGAAGATCTGGCCACAGATACGCAGTGTTTT.

The chain employs TRBV6-5 and TRBJ2-7; TRBD2 is a possible D gene (5 bases). Germline CDR1 is MNHEY and CDR2 is SVGAGI. This CDR3 has 14 amino acids. V lost 2 bases, J lost 4 bases, and 12 bases lay in between. The CDR3 nucleotides are TGTGCCAGCAGTTACCGGGATATTAAGTACGAGCAGTACTTC. Its translation is CASSYRDIKYEQYF.

This clonotype was seen a handful of times. The chain is built from TRBV12-5 and TRBJ1-1; D unclear. From germline, CDR1 is LGHNT and CDR2 FRNRAP. The CDR3 is made up of 13 amino acids. Trimming stripped 1 base from V and 4 bases from J, with 7 bases between. Here the CDR3 reads CASGLEIATEAFF. The CDR3 DNA follows: TGTGCTAGTGGTTTGGAGATTGCCACTGAAGCTTTCTTT.

The V and J genes are TRBV11-2 and TRBJ2-7; D unclear. Germline-derived CDR1 and CDR2 are SGHAT and FQNNGV. The CDR3 sequence is 14 residues long. Trimming took 0 bases from V and 3 from J, leaving 9 bases between them. For the CDR3, the DNA is TGTGCCAGCAGCTTAGATGGAGACATCTACGAGCAGTACTTC. It translates to CASSLDGDIYEQYF.

This sequence joins TRBV20-1 and TRBJ2-5; D gene uncertain. CDR1 DFQATT and CDR2 SNEGSKA come from the germline V gene (reference sequence). V shed 3 bases and J shed 2 bases, with 16 bases lying between them. There are 15 residues in the CDR3. CDR3 amino acids: CSARGGVVIQETQYF. CDR3 DNA sequence: TGCAGTGCTAGGGGTGGGGTGGTTATTCAAGAGACCCAGTACTTC.

The chain uses TRBV29-1 and TRBJ2-7; 8 bases line up with TRBD1. V dropped 1 base and J dropped 0; count of bases not matched to a gene: 2. CDR1 and CDR2 from the germline V gene are SQVTM and ANQGSEA. This CDR3 is 14 amino acids long. CDR3 sequence: CSVEGTGSSYEQYF. CDR3 in DNA: TGCAGCGTTGAAGGGACAGGGAGCTCCTACGAGCAGTACTTC.

This clonotype has a single count. The gene calls are TRBV4-1 and TRBJ1-1; a possible D gene is TRBD1 (6 bases). V shed 4 bases and J shed 4 bases, with 13 bases lying between them. CDR1 and CDR2 (germline): MGHRA, YSYEKL. The CDR3 has 14 residues. CDR3 protein: CASSPWDTATEAFF. The CDR3 bases are TGCGCCAGCAGCCCCTGGGACACAGCCACTGAAGCTTTCTTT.

This chain links TRBV5-1 with TRBJ2-2; 8 nucleotides line up with TRBD2. V trimming: 3 bases; J trimming: 7 bases; junction bases outside the gene matches: 14. This CDR3 contains 17 residues. The V gene's germline CDR1 is SGHRS and CDR2 YFSETQ. In DNA form, the CDR3 reads TGCGCCAGCAGCTCTTCGGCTACCGGGGGGGCACGCGGGGAGCTGTTTTTT. This sequence encodes CASSSSATGGARGELFF.

This clonotype showed up many times. This chain joins TRBV11-3 and TRBJ1-4; unclear D gene. V lost 1 base to trimming and J lost 4 bases, with 10 bases between them. The CDR3 is made up of 15 amino acids. The germline gives CDR1 SGHNT, CDR2 YENEEA. Here the CDR3 reads CASSLGRPDNEKLFF. The CDR3 coding sequence is TGTGCCAGCAGCTTAGGTCGGCCCGATAATGAAAAACTGTTTTTT.

CDR3 sequence reads: CASSTTSNEQFF. The CDR3 DNA reads as TGTGCCAGCAGTACCACTAGTAATGAGCAGTTCTTC. The rearrangement joins TRBV28 to TRBJ2-5; a possible D gene is TRBD2 (5 bases). The DNA end is a closer match to TRBJ2-1, so the J assignment may be wrong. This CDR3 comprises 12 residues. Germline V gene sequence: CDR1 MDHEN, CDR2 SYDVKM.

In the case of this clonotype: A read error may explain this, as a much larger clone is one base away. V is TRBV29-1 and J is TRBJ2-5; no clear D gene. V lost 7 bases and J lost 0, with 12 bases in between. The CDR3 sequence is 13 residues long. Germline-derived CDR1 and CDR2 are SQVTM and ANQGSEA. CDR3 nucleotide sequence: TGCAGCGCGATGACACCGAACCAAGAGACCCAGTACTTC. It encodes CSAMTPNQETQYF.

The chain combines TRBV29-1 with TRBJ1-1, with 8 bases that match TRBD1. Germline CDR1 is SQVTM and CDR2 is ANQGSEA. The CDR3 consists of 12 residues. V shed 8 bases and J 0 bases; nucleotides not matched to a gene: 2. CDR3 bases: TGCAGCACCAGGGGGCTGAACACTGAAGCTTTCTTT. The encoded protein is CSTRGLNTEAFF.

The rearrangement joins TRBV7-9 to TRBJ2-5; D may match TRBD1 or TRBD2 (7 bases each). The CDR3 spans 14 residues. The V gene lost 5 bases and the J gene lost 5 bases, with 15 bases spanning the gap. The germline V gene has CDR1 SEHNR and CDR2 FQNEAQ (reference sequence). The CDR3: CASSPGGDSETQYF. In nucleotides, the CDR3 is TGTGCCAGCAGCCCAGGGGGGGATTCGGAGACCCAGTACTTC.

In its sample, this clonotype was seen a few times. The chain has TRBV7-8 and TRBJ2-1, with D perhaps TRBD2 (6 bases). This CDR3 spans 15 amino acids. Germline V gives CDR1 SGHVS, CDR2 FQNEAQ. Trimming shortened V by 1 base and J by 2 bases, and 9 bases separated the two germline ends. The CDR3 nucleotides are TGTGCCAGCAGCTTAGAGCGCGGGGCCTACAATGAGCAGTTCTTC. It translates to CASSLERGAYNEQFF.

A few counts support this clonotype. A read error may be the cause here, since a much bigger clone is one base away. This chain connects TRBV7-2 to TRBJ1-1; no definite D call. The CDR3 totals 13 residues. The V gene lost 2 bases and the J gene lost 0 bases, with 4 bases spanning the gap. Germline V gene sequence: CDR1 SGHTA, CDR2 FQGNSA. CDR3 coding DNA: TGTGCCAGCAGCTTACGGATGAACACTGAAGCTTTCTTT. Its translation is CASSLRMNTEAFF.

The V gene is TRBV3-1, the J gene TRBJ1-4; no definite D call. This CDR3 is 16 amino acids long. With 3 bases removed from V and 4 bases from J, the gap between germline ends came to 15 bases. CDR1 and CDR2 (germline): LGHDT, YNNKEL (reference sequence). The chain's CDR3 is CASSQSGEIYNEKLFF. The CDR3 nucleotides read TGTGCCAGCAGCCAGAGTGGCGAGATATATAATGAAAAACTGTTTTTT.

This clonotype was counted ten times or more. The chain recombines TRBV7-2 with TRBJ2-7; 7 bases line up with TRBD2. After removal of 4 bases from V and 3 bases from J, the junction contained 6 bases not matched to a gene. CDR3 size: 14 residues. Germline V gives CDR1 SGHTA, CDR2 FQGNSA. CDR3 amino acids: CASSSGLGYYEQYF. CDR3 in DNA: TGTGCCAGCAGCTCAGGACTAGGATACTACGAGCAGTACTTC.

In its sample, this clonotype was seen once. CDR3 protein: CASSLDIRNEKLFF. CDR3 bases: TGTGCCAGCAGCTTAGATATCCGAAATGAAAAACTGTTTTTT. This sequence joins TRBV7-9 and TRBJ1-4; D is unclear. The germline V and J ends were trimmed by 1 base and 5 bases, with 8 bases remaining between them. This CDR3 is built from 14 residues. Germline CDR1 and CDR2: SEHNR and FQNEAQ (reference sequence).

The J gene is TRBJ1-1, the V gene TRBV4-1; TRBD1 matches 8 bases. This CDR3 has 19 amino acids. Germline assignment: CDR1 MGHRA and CDR2 YSYEKL. V lost 8 bases, J lost 0 bases, and 20 bases stayed unmatched. The CDR3 region has the DNA TGCGCCAGCCAGGCCTTCCCGGTCGAGACAGGGGCACTGAACACTGAAGCTTTCTTT. It is translated as CASQAFPVETGALNTEAFF.